What follows are 29 T cell receptor beta chains derived from one specimen sequenced in a study of CD8 T cells in Susac syndrome. With random hexamers, reverse transcription was performed on about 0.5 to 1 ug of RNA. One entry per CDR3 protein, called by TCRdb with MiXCR from the immunoSEQ multiplex PCR reads. The data hold around 150,000 distinct CDR3 sequences, with 95% observed a single time. The sequenced material came from CD8+ T cells from PBMCs. These receptors originate from a human donor with Susac syndrome.

CDR3 amino acids: CSVDSGPEQFF. CDR3 sequence (DNA): TGCAGCGTTGATAGCGGTCCTGAGCAGTTCTTC. The chain is built from TRBV29-1 and TRBJ2-1, with TRBD2 as a possible D gene (6 bases). Germline V gene lookup returns CDR1 SQVTM and CDR2 ANQGSEA. The V end was cut by 3 bases, the J end by 9 bases, with 9 bases between. There are 11 residues in the CDR3.

The chain joins TRBV29-1 to TRBJ1-1; D remains unclear. Germline lookup yields CDR1 SQVTM and CDR2 ANQGSEA. V gave up 5 bases and J gave up 3 bases, with 4 bases separating them. CDR3 length: 10 amino acids. The CDR3 is CSVWDTEAFF. In DNA form, the CDR3 reads TGCAGCGTTTGGGACACTGAAGCTTTCTTT.

The rearrangement links TRBV4-1 to TRBJ2-1, with D maybe TRBD1 (6 bases). Germline V CDR1 and CDR2: MGHRA, YSYEKL. V lost 0 bases and J 6 bases, leaving 12 bases between the germline ends. The CDR3 runs 15 residues. As DNA, the CDR3 is TGCGCCAGCAGCCAAGAGACAGGAAGGGTCAATGAGCAGTTCTTC. Translation gives CASSQETGRVNEQFF.

The chain recombines TRBV10-3 with TRBJ2-7; D gene unclear. The V end lost 3 bases, the J end lost 7 bases, and 13 bases lay between the germline ends. Germline V gene lookup returns CDR1 ENHRY and CDR2 SYGVKD. The CDR3 runs to 13 residues. CDR3 region: CAISDGRHEEQYF. The CDR3 region has the DNA TGTGCCATCAGTGACGGGCGCCACGAGGAGCAGTACTTC.

The V gene is TRBV20-1, the J gene TRBJ2-7; 11 nucleotides agree with TRBD2. Germline lookup yields CDR1 DFQATT and CDR2 SNEGSKA (reference sequence). V lost 6 bases to trimming and J lost 3 bases; unmatched junction nucleotides: 4. This CDR3 spans 13 amino acids. As DNA, the CDR3 is TGCAGTGCACTAGCGGGAGAGGGCTACGAGCAGTACTTC. It specifies CSALAGEGYEQYF.

This clonotype appeared once. The chain carries TRBV4-1 and TRBJ2-5; D ambiguous. This CDR3 has 17 amino acids. CDR1 is MGHRA and CDR2 is YSYEKL in the germline V gene. V was clipped by 0 bases and J by 2 bases, with 16 bases between them. CDR3 region: CASSQDPGLGRQETQYF. The DNA for the CDR3 is TGCGCCAGCAGCCAAGATCCTGGCTTAGGACGACAAGAGACCCAGTACTTC.

The V and J genes are TRBV24-1 and TRBJ1-1, with D tentatively TRBD1 (5 bases). The CDR3 sequence is 13 residues long. The germline gives CDR1 KGHDR, CDR2 SFDVKD. V lost 3 bases and J lost 6, with 10 bases in between. CDR3 loop: CATSDGTSSEAFF. DNA of the CDR3: TGTGCCACCAGTGATGGGACGAGCTCTGAAGCTTTCTTT.

This sequence joins TRBV9 and TRBJ2-3; D might be TRBD1 or TRBD2, each matching 6 bases. Between the trimmed V and J ends, which lost 2 bases and 0 bases, there was a span of 13 bases. The CDR3 spans 16 residues. Per the germline V gene, CDR1 is SGDLS and CDR2 is YYNGEE. CDR3 DNA sequence: TGTGCCAGCAGCGTCGCCGGCGGGACAAGCACAGATACGCAGTATTTT. It specifies CASSVAGGTSTDTQYF.

The rearrangement links TRBV14 to TRBJ2-1; 8 bases are a match to TRBD1. The CDR3 is 15 residues long. Germline loops: CDR1 SGHDN, CDR2 FVKESK. J lost 7 bases, V lost 3 bases, and 8 bases had no gene match. CDR3 sequence (DNA): TGTGCCAGCAGCCAGGTTCAGGGGGCGAGTAATGAGCAGTTCTTC. It is translated as CASSQVQGASNEQFF.

In its sample, this clonotype was seen once. This sequence joins TRBV9 and TRBJ1-5, with D possibly TRBD1 on 5 matching bases. Germline V lookup: CDR1 SGDLS, CDR2 YYNGEE. Trimming removed 4 bases from V and 1 base from J, with 12 bases in between. The CDR3 contains 15 residues. The CDR3 loop is CASSHGGLSNQPQHF. In DNA form, the CDR3 reads TGTGCCAGCAGCCATGGGGGTTTGAGCAATCAGCCCCAGCATTTT.

This sequence joins TRBV6-5 and TRBJ2-7; D is uncertain. The length of the CDR3 is 11 residues. Trimming cost V 8 bases and J 3 bases, with 8 bases left between them. The germline V gene has CDR1 MNHEY and CDR2 SVGAGI. The CDR3 region has the DNA TGTGCCAGCGTTGCCGGCTACGAGCAGTACTTC. Protein product: CASVAGYEQYF.

This chain's CDR3 is CASRDTGGGQLSTDTQYF. CDR3 nucleotides: TGTGCCAGCAGAGACACAGGGGGCGGACAGCTTAGCACAGATACGCAGTATTTT. V gene TRBV7-3 combines with J gene TRBJ2-3; 9 nucleotides line up with TRBD1. Germline V gene sequence: CDR1 SGHTA, CDR2 FQGTGA. CDR3 length: 18 amino acids. V lost 6 bases, J lost 0 bases, and 13 bases stayed unmatched.

The chain employs TRBV4-1 and TRBJ1-3; D not certain. The CDR3 runs 15 residues. Germline V CDR1 and CDR2: MGHRA, YSYEKL. The germline V and J ends were trimmed by 0 bases and 2 bases, with 8 bases remaining between them. The CDR3 loop reads CASSQDRGAGNTIYF. As DNA, the CDR3 is TGCGCCAGCAGCCAAGATCGGGGAGCTGGAAACACCATATATTTT.

There are a few counts of this clonotype. The CDR3, as DNA: TGTGCCAGCAGAGGCCACGAGCAGTACTTC. Amino acid sequence: CASRGHEQYF. J is TRBJ2-7 and V is TRBV12-3 or TRBV12-4; no reliable D call. CDR3 size: 10 residues. V was cut by 6 bases and J by 5 bases, with 5 bases left in between.

The chain employs TRBV11-2 and TRBJ1-1; D remains ambiguous. CDR1 is SGHAT, CDR2 FQNNGV, per germline. The V gene lost 5 bases and the J gene lost 3 bases, with 28 bases spanning the gap. This CDR3 is 19 amino acids long. The CDR3 DNA is TGTGCCAGCAGCCCCTACCTCCCGGAACCATCCCACCGTGACACTGAAGCTTTCTTT. It is translated as CASSPYLPEPSHRDTEAFF.

The chain is built from TRBV6-5 and TRBJ2-1; weak D call: TRBD1 (5 bases). V dropped 5 bases and J dropped 6 bases, with 14 bases sitting between them. The CDR3 loop spans 14 amino acids. Germline CDR1 reads MNHEY; CDR2 reads SVGAGI. CDR3 coding DNA: TGTGCCAGCAGTGCCCCCCAGGGCGGCAATGAGCAGTTCTTC. Its translation: CASSAPQGGNEQFF.

The chain carries TRBV24-1 and TRBJ2-1; D is perhaps TRBD2 (6 bases). With 9 bases removed from V and 4 bases from J, the gap between germline ends came to 12 bases. This CDR3 is 13 amino acids long. Germline CDR1 KGHDR, CDR2 SFDVKD. CDR3 region: CATQGGGYNEQFF. The CDR3 DNA follows: TGTGCCACCCAGGGTGGGGGGTACAATGAGCAGTTCTTC.

The chain employs TRBV4-2 and TRBJ2-4, with 11 bases lining up with TRBD2. The CDR3 extends over 19 amino acids. CDR1 and CDR2 (germline): LGHNA, YNFKEQ. J lost 0 bases, V lost 4 bases, and 11 bases had no gene match. The CDR3 bases are TGTGCCAGCAGCCCAAACCCGGGACTAGCGGAGATAGCCAAAAACATTCAGTACTTC. Translation gives CASSPNPGLAEIAKNIQYF.

This chain connects TRBV4-2 to TRBJ1-2, with D hard to call. CDR1 is LGHNA and CDR2 is YNFKEQ in the germline V gene. V shed 1 base and J shed 4 bases, with 7 bases lying between them. This CDR3 region has 13 residues. The CDR3 is CASSQGEGYGYTF. CDR3 DNA sequence: TGTGCCAGCAGCCAAGGAGAAGGCTATGGCTACACCTTC.

This chain connects TRBV20-1 to TRBJ2-3; D remains ambiguous. Per germline, CDR1 DFQATT and CDR2 SNEGSKA (reference sequence). Trimming took off 6 bases at V and 0 bases at J, with 19 bases between the two ends. This CDR3 contains 16 residues. DNA for the CDR3: TGCAGTGCCTCCCGAGAGCTGGGTTCTAGCACAGATACGCAGTATTTT. Protein: CSASRELGSSTDTQYF.

The chain has TRBV27 and TRBJ2-5, with 7 bases fitting TRBD2. Germline V gene lookup returns CDR1 MNHEY and CDR2 SMNVEV (reference sequence). The junction had 8 bases not matched to a gene; V was cut back by 5 bases and J by 5 bases. CDR3 size: 14 residues. The CDR3 spells CASSPEAGMETQYF. The CDR3, as DNA: TGTGCCAGCAGTCCCGAAGCGGGAATGGAGACCCAGTACTTC.

V and J are TRBV27 and TRBJ1-2; no clear D gene. Germline-derived CDR1 and CDR2 are MNHEY and SMNVEV (reference sequence). The ends were cut back, 3 bases at V and 4 bases at J, with 9 bases in the middle. The CDR3 totals 13 residues. CDR3 region: CASSFGRAYGYTF. The CDR3 DNA reads TGTGCCAGCAGTTTCGGCCGTGCCTATGGCTACACCTTC.

The V gene is TRBV9, the J gene TRBJ2-1; 8 bases are a match to TRBD2. This CDR3 has 14 residues. V was pared by 3 bases and J by 6 bases, with 5 bases of the junction left unmatched. CDR1 is SGDLS, CDR2 YYNGEE, per germline. Here the CDR3 reads CASSGAGAPNEQFF. The CDR3, as DNA: TGTGCCAGCAGCGGAGCGGGAGCCCCCAATGAGCAGTTCTTC.

The J gene is TRBJ1-1, the V gene TRBV24-1; D is perhaps TRBD1 (6 bases). The CDR3 extends over 13 amino acids. V lost 5 bases and J lost 3, with 9 bases in between. CDR1 and CDR2 from the germline V gene are KGHDR and SFDVKD. The CDR3 region has the DNA TGTGCCACCAGTGCCCAGGGGTACACTGAAGCTTTCTTT. Amino acid sequence: CATSAQGYTEAFF.

CDR3 sequence: CSVEIPDRGRGGYTF. The CDR3 DNA sequence: TGCAGCGTTGAGATCCCGGACAGGGGAAGAGGAGGCTACACCTTC. V is TRBV29-1 and J is TRBJ1-2; TRBD1 agrees at 9 bases. The CDR3 consists of 15 residues. The trim removed 3 bases at V and 8 bases at J, leaving 13 bases unmatched. The germline CDR1 and CDR2 sequences are SQVTM and ANQGSEA.

V usage is TRBV5-6 and J usage is TRBJ1-2, with 8 bases identical to TRBD1. CDR1 is SGHDT and CDR2 is YYEEEE in the germline V gene. With V trimmed by 4 bases and J by 2 bases, 4 bases remained unmatched. The CDR3 is 14 amino acids. CDR3 in DNA: TGTGCCAGCAGCCCAGGGGGCGCCAACTATGGCTACACCTTC. As protein: CASSPGGANYGYTF.

This rearrangement joins TRBV4-1 to TRBJ2-7; possibly TRBD2 for D (7 bases). CDR3 length equals 14 residues. Germline V gene sequence: CDR1 MGHRA, CDR2 YSYEKL. V was clipped by 5 bases and J by 8 bases, with 19 bases between them. The CDR3 DNA is TGCGCCAGCAGCGTCGCCCCTGAGGGGGGGAAGCAGTACTTC. Amino acids: CASSVAPEGGKQYF.

This chain uses TRBV7-8 with TRBJ1-1; D is unresolved. Germline V gene data show CDR1 as SGHVS and CDR2 as FQNEAQ. V was trimmed by 2 bases and J by 0 bases, leaving 13 bases between them. The CDR3 has 16 amino acids. CDR3 bases: TGTGCCAGCAGCTTATTCAAACCGGGTGTGAACACTGAAGCTTTCTTT. Protein: CASSLFKPGVNTEAFF.

This chain uses TRBV12-3 or TRBV12-4 with TRBJ2-7, with 11 bases fitting TRBD2. V was pared by 3 bases and J by 4 bases, with 8 bases of the junction left unmatched. This CDR3 contains 16 residues. The CDR3: CASSFLLAGEGYEQYF. The CDR3 DNA sequence: TGTGCCAGCAGTTTCTTACTAGCGGGAGAGGGTTACGAGCAGTACTTC.